This TCR beta chain originates from a study of cytomegalovirus exposure and HLA in healthy donors (dated by TCRdb to 2017 to 2019). In terms of the full investigation: According to a later analysis, the roughly 120 validation repertoires were produced on the same platform as the approximately 690 repertoires of the first cohort. The aim of the study was to test whether cataloging public T cell receptors could identify signatures of past pathogen exposure. Besides the first cohort of some 670 subjects, a separate validation cohort made up of over 100 different subjects was used. The study combined high-throughput TCR immunosequencing, statistical association of individual TCRs with disease status, and machine learning to predict cytomegalovirus infection status. General findings and caveats noted by the study authors: The study gave a list of around 170 TCR beta chains associated with cytomegalovirus. The classifier was reported to diagnose cytomegalovirus status with high specificity and sensitivity in both the original cohort and the validation cohort. Subsequent analysis determined that TCRs grouped into clusters in the first cohort also showed a tendency toward co-occurrence across the 120 or so validation repertoires, and 90% to 95% of cluster scores exceeded 0. Most TCR sequences were seen in very few donors, while some public TCRs were found in many individuals. The authors suggested that the approach could potentially be extended to other disease states and immunological phenotypes. The validation cohort had no HLA typing available for a later analysis, so co-occurrence within that cohort was assessed over all 120 or so repertoires. In vitro tests confirmed that a few of the cytomegalovirus-associated TCR beta chains recognize cytomegalovirus antigens.

Library generation was performed with the immunoSEQ multiplex PCR assay. Per the source publication's procedure: A statistical classification framework was built to diagnose cytomegalovirus status from the catalog of TCR beta chain sequences. TCRdb holds this immuneACCESS table with in-frame rearrangements only. Some clones are missing; in checked studies, unresolved V genes explain under half, and the rest has no known cause. For V, J and clone size, that table is used; D and trimming come from the DNA. The sample table holds hundreds of thousands of clones, of which about 90% were seen once. Jointly, the top ten make up approximately 3% of the sample. Of note for this clone: Its antigen remains unidentified. Base-call qualities are not available, and no considerably larger clone is one nucleotide away.

The donors belonged to the validation cohort of over a hundred subjects, which was separate from the approximately 700-subject first cohort. Trimming removed 0 bases from V and 1 base from J, leaving 13 bases between the germline ends. The germline V gene encodes CDR1 SGHTS and CDR2 YDEGEE. The CDR3 contains 16 residues, cysteine and phenylalanine counted. Just CDR3 DNA is preserved here, 48 bases in frame from base 1. The receptor was derived from a woman aged 30 to 39 in good health and CMV-seronegative. The sequenced material came from PBMCs. The chain is assembled from TRBV5-8 and TRBJ1-2, with a tentative D gene TRBD1 over 6 matching bases. The CDR3 here reads CASSLELTGFNYGYTF. The nucleotide sequence reads TGTGCCAGCAGCTTGGAATTGACAGGTTTTAACTATGGCTACACCTTC. The variable domain in full, with residues beyond the CDR3 obtained from the reference TRBV5-8 and TRBJ1-2 genes, is EAGVTQSPTHLIKTRGQQATLRCSPISGHTSVYWYQQALGLGLQFLLWYDEGEERNRGNFPPRFSGRQFPNYSSELNVNALELEDSALYLCASSLELTGFNYGYTFGSGTRLTVV.